This TCR beta chain was recorded in a study of post-analysis software for immune sequencing data. The wider study: The cohort encompassed relapsing-remitting, secondary progressive and progressive-relapsing multiple sclerosis disease courses. General study results and limits: Normalized Chao1 diversity in multiple sclerosis patients fell significantly below that of controls. TRBV5-6, TRBV5-1 and TRBV20-1 belonged to a set of about five TRBV segments that were more frequent in patients than controls. Samples sharing a preparation batch grouped tightly together when assessed by F measure.

Unique-molecular-identifier-tagged TCR beta cDNA libraries were used. The source material, about 0.9 to 10 million T cells, gave rise to approximately 520,000 cDNA molecules. TCRdb re-called the PCR reads through MiXCR, storing one row per CDR3 protein. The sample contains more than 500,000 distinct CDR3 sequences, around a third of which appear only once. As to this clonotype: Its specificity is unknown.

CDR3 length: 13 residues. V shed 6 bases and J shed 2 bases, with 10 bases lying between them. The chain couples TRBV12-3 or TRBV12-4 to TRBJ1-1; D gene unclear. The receptor was derived from a girl under 18 with multiple sclerosis. The material sequenced was blood. The CDR3 sequence is CASSPFQNTEAFF. The DNA for the CDR3 is TGTGCCAGCAGCCCTTTCCAAAACACTGAAGCTTTCTTT.